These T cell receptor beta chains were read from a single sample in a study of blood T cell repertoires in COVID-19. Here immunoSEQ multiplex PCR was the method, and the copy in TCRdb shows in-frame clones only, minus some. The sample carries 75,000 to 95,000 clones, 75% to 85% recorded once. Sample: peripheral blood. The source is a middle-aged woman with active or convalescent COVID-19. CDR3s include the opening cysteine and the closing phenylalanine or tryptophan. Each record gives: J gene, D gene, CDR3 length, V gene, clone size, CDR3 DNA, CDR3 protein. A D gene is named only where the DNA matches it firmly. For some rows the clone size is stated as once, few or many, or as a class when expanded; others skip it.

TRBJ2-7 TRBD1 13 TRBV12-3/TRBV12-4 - TGTGCCAGCAGTTTTCGGGACAGGGGCGAGCAGTACTTC CASSFRDRGEQYF
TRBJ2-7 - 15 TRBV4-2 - TGTGCCAGCAGCCCCCGGACTTCCCCAGCCTACGAGCAGTACTTC CASSPRTSPAYEQYF
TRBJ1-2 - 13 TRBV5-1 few TGCGCCAGCAGCTTGGGACTGATCTATGGCTACACCTTC CASSLGLIYGYTF
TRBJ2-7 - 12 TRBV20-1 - TGCAGTGCTAGTCCCAAATTCTACGAGCAGTACTTC CSASPKFYEQYF
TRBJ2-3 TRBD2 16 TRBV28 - TGTGCCAGCAGTTCCTTATTAGCGGGGCACACAGATACGCAGTATTTT CASSSLLAGHTDTQYF
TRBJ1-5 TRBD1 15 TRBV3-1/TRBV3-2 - TGTGCCAGCAGCCAAGGCGGGACAGGAAATCAGCCCCAGCATTTT CASSQGGTGNQPQHF
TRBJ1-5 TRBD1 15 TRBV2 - TGTGCCAGCAGTTTCCGACAGGGCGAAGGTCAGCCCCAGCATTTT CASSFRQGEGQPQHF
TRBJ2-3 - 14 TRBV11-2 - TGTGCCTCCCGGCTAGCGATGAACACAGATACGCAGTATTTT CASRLAMNTDTQYF
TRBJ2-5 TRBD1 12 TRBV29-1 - TGCAGCTTCAGGGGGCCCCAAGAGACCCAGTACTTC CSFRGPQETQYF
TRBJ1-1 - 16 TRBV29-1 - TGCAGCGCCGTGGGGGGGGCTTTTTCCCTGACTACTGAAGCTTTCTTT CSAVGGAFSLTTEAFF
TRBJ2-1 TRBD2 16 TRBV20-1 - TGCAGTGCTAGTACTAGCGGGAGCGGAGCCTACAATGAGCAGTTCTTC CSASTSGSGAYNEQFF
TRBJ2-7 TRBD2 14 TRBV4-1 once TGCGCCAGCGCCGGGGGGTCTATCTCCTACGAGCAGTACTTC CASAGGSISYEQYF
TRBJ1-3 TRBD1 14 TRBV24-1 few TGTGCCACCAGTGATCCGGACAGGGGAAACACCATATATTTT CATSDPDRGNTIYF
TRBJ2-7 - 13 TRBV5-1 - TGCGCCAGCAGCTTAGACGGGTTCTACGAGCAGTACTTC CASSLDGFYEQYF
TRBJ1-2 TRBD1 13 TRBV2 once TGCGCCGAAGAGGGGGCAGGGGCCTATGGCTACACCTTC CAEEGAGAYGYTF
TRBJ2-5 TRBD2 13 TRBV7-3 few TGTGCCAGCAGCCGAGGGGAGGGGGAGACCCAGTACTTC CASSRGEGETQYF
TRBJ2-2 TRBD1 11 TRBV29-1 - TGCAGCGTGACAGGGGGCGGGGAGCTGTTTTTT CSVTGGGELFF
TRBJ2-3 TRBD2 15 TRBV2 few TGTGCCAGCAGTATTAGCGGGGGTTTCACAGATACGCAGTATTTT CASSISGGFTDTQYF
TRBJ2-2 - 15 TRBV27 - TGTGCCAGCAGTTTATTCAGGATTAACACCGGGGAGCTGTTTTTT CASSLFRINTGELFF
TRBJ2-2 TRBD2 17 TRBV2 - TGTGCCAGCAGTGAAGTGGGACCAGCGGGAGCTACCGGGGAGCTGTTTTTT CASSEVGPAGATGELFF
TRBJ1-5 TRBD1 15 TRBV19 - TGTGCCAGTAGTATGACAGGGAATAGCAATCAGCCCCAGCATTTT CASSMTGNSNQPQHF
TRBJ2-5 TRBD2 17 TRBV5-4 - TGTGCCAGCAGCCAAGGGAGGGGTCCCGGACTTGCAGAGACCCAGTACTTC CASSQGRGPGLAETQYF
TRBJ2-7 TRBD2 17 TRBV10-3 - TGTGCCATCAGTGAGTCTCGGGGGGGACTCCCTGCCTACGAGCAGTACTTC CAISESRGGLPAYEQYF
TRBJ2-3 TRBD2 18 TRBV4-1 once TGCGCCAGCAGCCAAGGACTAGCGGGTCGTGCTAGCACAGATACGCAGTATTTT CASSQGLAGRASTDTQYF
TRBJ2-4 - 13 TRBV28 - TGTGCCAGCCACAGTTTAGCCAAAAACATTCAGTACTTC CASHSLAKNIQYF
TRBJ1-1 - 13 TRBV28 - TGTGCCAGCAGGGGGGGACCGAACACTGAAGCTTTCTTT CASRGGPNTEAFF
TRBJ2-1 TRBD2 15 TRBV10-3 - TGTGCCACCTCACGGGGACTAGCGGGCTACAATGAGCAGTTCTTC CATSRGLAGYNEQFF
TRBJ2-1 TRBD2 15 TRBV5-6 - TGTGCCAGCAGCCCCCGACTAGCGGTCTACAATGAGCAGTTCTTC CASSPRLAVYNEQFF
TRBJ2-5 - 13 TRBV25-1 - TGTGCCAGCAGTGGAGCAGGGTCGGAGACCCAGTACTTC CASSGAGSETQYF
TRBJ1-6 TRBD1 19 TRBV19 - TGTGCCAGTAGTGCAAGACAGGGGGCACTGGGCTCCTATAATTCACCCCTCCACTTT CASSARQGALGSYNSPLHF
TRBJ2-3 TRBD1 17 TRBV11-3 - TGTGCCAGCAGCTTACAAAGACGGACAGGGGTGGCAGATACGCAGTATTTT CASSLQRRTGVADTQYF
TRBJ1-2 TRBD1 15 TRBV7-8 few TGTGCCAGCAGCTCCGGACAGGCCGCTAACTATGGCTACACCTTC CASSSGQAANYGYTF
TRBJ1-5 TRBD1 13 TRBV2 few TGTGCCAGCAGTGGAGGGGGCGGGGAGCCCCAGCATTTT CASSGGGGEPQHF
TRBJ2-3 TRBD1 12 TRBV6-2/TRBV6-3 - TGTGCCAGCAGTTCACAGGGGAATACGCAGTATTTT CASSSQGNTQYF
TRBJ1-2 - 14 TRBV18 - TGTGCCAGCTCACCAGGTCGTGGAGTCTATGGCTACACCTTC CASSPGRGVYGYTF
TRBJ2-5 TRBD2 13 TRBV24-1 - TGTGCCACGGAGAGCGGGAGCCAAGAGACCCAGTACTTC CATESGSQETQYF
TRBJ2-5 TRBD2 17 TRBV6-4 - TGTGCCAGCAGTGACTCGAATCTCCGGGGGGACCAAGAGACCCAGTACTTC CASSDSNLRGDQETQYF
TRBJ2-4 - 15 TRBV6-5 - TGTGCCAGCAGTTTAACACACGTAGCCAAAAACATTCAGTACTTC CASSLTHVAKNIQYF
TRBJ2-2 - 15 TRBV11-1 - TGTGCCAGCAGCTTAGCGCTGGGCTTAACCGGGGAGCTGTTTTTT CASSLALGLTGELFF
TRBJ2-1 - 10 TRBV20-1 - TGCAGTGCTCATGACATTGAGCAGTTCTTC CSAHDIEQFF
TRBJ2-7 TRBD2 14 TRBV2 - TGTGCCAGCAGGACTAGCGGGGGGACCTACGAGCAGTACTTC CASRTSGGTYEQYF
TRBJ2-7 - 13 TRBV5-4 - TGTGCCAGCAGCTTGGAGCGGGTAATGGAGCAGTACTTC CASSLERVMEQYF
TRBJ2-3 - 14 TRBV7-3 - TGTGCCAGCAGCTCGGGCGGGAGCACAGATACGCAGTATTTT CASSSGGSTDTQYF
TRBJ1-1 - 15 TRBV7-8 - TGTGCCAGCAGCTTAGGGCAGGGGTGGAACACTGAAGCTTTCTTT CASSLGQGWNTEAFF
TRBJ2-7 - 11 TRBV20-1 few TGCAGTGTCGGACAAGCCTACGAGCAGTACTTC CSVGQAYEQYF
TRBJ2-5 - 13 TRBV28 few TGTGCCAGCAAGGTTAGCGCAGAAGAGACCCAGTACTTC CASKVSAEETQYF
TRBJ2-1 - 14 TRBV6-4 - TGTGCCAGCAGTGAACGGGAGTACTACAATGAGCAGTTCTTC CASSEREYYNEQFF
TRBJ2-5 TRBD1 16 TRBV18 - TGTGCCAGCTCACCCGCCGGACAGGGGTTGGGAGAGACCCAGTACTTC CASSPAGQGLGETQYF
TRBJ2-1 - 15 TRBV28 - TGTGCCAGCAGTTCCCCGTTGGTGTGGAGCAATGAGCAGTTCTTC CASSSPLVWSNEQFF
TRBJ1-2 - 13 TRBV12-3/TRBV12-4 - TGTGCCAGCAGTTTTGGGACATCCAGCGGCTACACCTTC CASSFGTSSGYTF
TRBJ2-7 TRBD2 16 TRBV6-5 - TGTGCCAGCAGTTCACTAGCGGGGGGCTCCTCCTACGAGCAGTACTTC CASSSLAGGSSYEQYF
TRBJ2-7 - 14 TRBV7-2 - TGTGCCAGCAGCCAGTCCACAGGGTCCAACGAGCAGTACTTC CASSQSTGSNEQYF
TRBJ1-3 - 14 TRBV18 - TGTGCCGGACGACAGTGGAGCTCTGGAAACACCATATATTTT CAGRQWSSGNTIYF
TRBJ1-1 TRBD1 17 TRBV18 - TGTGCCAGCTCAAAGGACAGGGGCTGGGTCGGGGACACTGAAGCTTTCTTT CASSKDRGWVGDTEAFF